This T cell receptor beta chain was sequenced in a study of blood T cell repertoires in COVID-19. Study information: Collection of acute and convalescent COVID-19 samples took place in the United States, Italy and Spain. The cDNA or gDNA used as material had been derived from T cells, B-cell-depleted T cells, or PBMCs.

The junction had 5 bases not matched to a gene; V was cut back by 4 bases and J by 2 bases. The CDR3 extends over 16 amino acids. Germline V gene lookup returns CDR1 SGHKS and CDR2 YYEKEE (reference sequence). Some clones are missing from TCRdb's copy, which holds only in-frame ones; the method was immunoSEQ multiplex PCR. This table holds under 150,000 clones, 75% to 90% found once. V and J are TRBV5-5 and TRBJ2-2, with 10 bases lining up with TRBD2. The sample comprised peripheral blood. The origin of this receptor is a woman in her sixties or seventies with COVID-19, enrolled during active disease. CDR3 sequence: CASSGRLAGNTGELFF. The CDR3, as DNA: TGTGCCAGCAGCGGCCGACTAGCGGGCAACACCGGGGAGCTGTTTTTT.